Presented here are 15 T cell receptor beta chains from one specimen sequenced in a study of PD-1 blockade in classical Hodgkin lymphoma. TCRdb's copy holds only in-frame clones and misses some; the assay was immunoSEQ multiplex PCR. The sample holds about 22,000 clones, 72% seen once. Time point described: cycle 4 day 1 (C4D1), after 5 to 7 weeks of nivolumab. Autologous stem cell transplantation was followed by relapse in every patient, and brentuximab vedotin exposure varied. By magnetic negative selection, CD4+ T cells were purified from thawed PBMCs. This sample comprised CD4+ T cells from blood, obtained before the fourth cycle of nivolumab. The receptors were sampled from a human donor with classical Hodgkin lymphoma.

This chain's CDR3 is CASSYAAGETEQYF. CDR3 bases: TGTGCCAGCAGTTACGCCGCGGGGGAGACGGAGCAGTACTTC. This chain links TRBV6-5 with TRBJ2-7, with 7 bases lining up with TRBD2. The CDR3 loop spans 14 amino acids. Germline CDR1 reads MNHEY; CDR2 reads SVGAGI. The ends lost 2 bases at V and 7 bases at J; junction bases unmatched: 8.

The chain couples TRBV10-3 to TRBJ2-5, with D perhaps TRBD1 or TRBD2 (5 bases each). Germline V gene data show CDR1 as ENHRY and CDR2 as SYGVKD. V was trimmed by 11 bases and J by 5 bases, leaving 15 bases between them. This CDR3 is 12 amino acids long. CDR3 sequence (DNA): TGTGCCGCGGGCCTAGCAGGGGAGACCCAGTACTTC. It yields the protein CAAGLAGETQYF.

Judged by abundance, this clone is medium-sized. The rearrangement joins TRBV6-5 to TRBJ2-7; 7 bases match TRBD1. With 2 bases clipped from V and 4 bases from J, the junction kept 2 bases outside the gene matches. This CDR3 is built from 13 residues. In germline, CDR1 is MNHEY, CDR2 SVGAGI. The CDR3 sequence: CASSYVRGYEQYF. In nucleotides, the CDR3 is TGTGCCAGCAGTTACGTCAGGGGGTACGAGCAGTACTTC.

The chain employs TRBV5-4 and TRBJ2-5, with 15 bases identical to TRBD2. J gave up 3 bases and V 4 bases, and 4 bases lay outside the gene matches. The CDR3 length is 16 residues. Germline V gives CDR1 SGHNT, CDR2 YYREEE (reference sequence). This chain's CDR3 is CASSSGLAGGEETQYF. CDR3 bases: TGTGCCAGCAGCAGCGGACTAGCGGGGGGGGAAGAGACCCAGTACTTC.

The chain uses TRBV10-3 and TRBJ1-1; possible D gene TRBD1, 6 bases. The V end lost 5 bases, the J end lost 6 bases, and 19 bases lay between the germline ends. Germline-derived CDR1 and CDR2 are ENHRY and SYGVKD. The CDR3 loop spans 15 amino acids. CDR3 in amino acids: CAISQSQGRQAEAFF. CDR3 nucleotides: TGTGCCATCAGTCAATCCCAGGGTCGACAGGCTGAAGCTTTCTTT.

V usage is TRBV20-1 and J usage is TRBJ1-1; D remains ambiguous. Germline V CDR1 and CDR2: DFQATT, SNEGSKA (reference sequence). V shed 3 bases and J shed 3 bases, with 5 bases lying between them. The CDR3 extends over 11 amino acids. The CDR3 DNA is TGCAGTGCTAGCCGGGACACTGAAGCTTTCTTT. This gives the protein CSASRDTEAFF.

The genes are TRBV19 and TRBJ1-6; D remains ambiguous. From germline, CDR1 is LNHDA and CDR2 SQIVND (reference sequence). The CDR3 sequence is 13 residues long. With 3 bases removed from V and 7 bases from J, the gap between germline ends came to 7 bases. CDR3 bases: TGTGCCAGTAGTATTTCGGGGAATTCACCCCTCCACTTT. This translates into CASSISGNSPLHF.

The chain has TRBV15 and TRBJ1-1; 8 nucleotides line up with TRBD1. The CDR3 runs to 15 residues. Germline V gives CDR1 LNHNV, CDR2 YYDKDF (reference sequence). The ends lost 2 bases at V and 1 base at J; junction bases unmatched: 3. The CDR3 DNA sequence: TGTGCCACCAGCAGAAGACAGGGGAAGAACACTGAAGCTTTCTTT. Its translation: CATSRRQGKNTEAFF. Complete variable domain (other parts from reference TRBV15 and TRBJ1-1): DAMVIQNPRYQVTQFGKPVTLSCSQTLNHNVMYWYQQKSSQAPKLLFHYYDKDFNNEADTPDNFQSRRPNTSFCFLDIRSPGLGDTAMYLCATSRRQGKNTEAFFGQGTRLTVV.

V is TRBV5-1 and J is TRBJ1-3, with 9 bases that match TRBD1. Germline-derived CDR1 and CDR2 are SGHRS and YFSETQ. The CDR3 sequence is 14 residues long. With 3 bases clipped from V and 4 bases from J, the junction kept 2 bases outside the gene matches. The CDR3, as DNA: TGCGCCAGCAGCTGGGGACAGGGCGGAAACACCATATATTTT. This codes for CASSWGQGGNTIYF.

The V call is TRBV28, the J call TRBJ1-2, with D perhaps matching TRBD1 (6 bases). The length of the CDR3 is 14 residues. The germline CDR1 and CDR2 sequences are MDHEN and SYDVKM. The V gene lost 6 bases and the J gene lost 4 bases, with 15 bases spanning the gap. The CDR3 protein is CASSTLGTTYGYTF. CDR3 in DNA: TGTGCCAGCAGCACACTTGGGACAACCTATGGCTACACCTTC.

The count of this clone is one. This sample also contains other DNA sequences that code for the same CDR3. This rearrangement joins TRBV7-2 to TRBJ2-7, with a tentative D call TRBD1 (6 bases). V was trimmed by 3 bases and J by 6 bases, leaving 15 bases between them. Germline-derived CDR1 and CDR2 are SGHTA and FQGNSA. The CDR3 is 14 residues long. Here the CDR3 reads CASSFGTHLGEQYF. CDR3 DNA: TGTGCCAGCAGCTTCGGGACACACTTAGGCGAGCAGTACTTC.

This clone was detected only a few times. The rearrangement joins TRBV15 to TRBJ1-4; the D is unclear. V lost 0 bases to trimming and J lost 5 bases, with 10 bases between them. The CDR3 has 15 residues. Germline CDR1 LNHNV, CDR2 YYDKDF (reference sequence). The CDR3 protein is CATSRDTGSNEKLFF. CDR3 bases: TGTGCCACCAGCAGAGATACGGGCTCCAATGAAAAACTGTTTTTT. Combining the CDR3 with reference TRBV15 and TRBJ1-4 gives the whole variable domain DAMVIQNPRYQVTQFGKPVTLSCSQTLNHNVMYWYQQKSSQAPKLLFHYYDKDFNNEADTPDNFQSRRPNTSFCFLDIRSPGLGDTAMYLCATSRDTGSNEKLFFGSGTQLSVL.

This rearrangement joins TRBV6-1 to TRBJ2-7, with D possibly TRBD2 on 5 matching bases. The CDR3 spans 13 residues. Looked up from germline, CDR1 is MNHNS and CDR2 is SASEGT. V was cut by 4 bases and J by 3 bases, with 10 bases left in between. In DNA, the CDR3 is TGTGCCAGCAGTGGCGGTGGAGGCTACGAGCAGTACTTC. Translating it yields CASSGGGGYEQYF.

The J gene is TRBJ2-5, the V gene TRBV6-5, with TRBD1 as a possible D gene (5 bases). V was trimmed by 6 bases and J by 4 bases, leaving 15 bases between them. This CDR3 region has 14 residues. Germline V gene lookup returns CDR1 MNHEY and CDR2 SVGAGI. Here the CDR3 reads CASRHPTVVETQYF. CDR3 sequence (DNA): TGTGCCAGCAGGCACCCGACAGTGGTAGAGACCCAGTACTTC.

This clone was seen a few times. The chain couples TRBV4-3 to TRBJ1-6, with D possibly matching TRBD1 (5 bases). The germline V gene encodes CDR1 LGHNA and CDR2 YSLEER. The V end lost 0 bases, the J end lost 10 bases, and 7 bases lay between the germline ends. The CDR3 is 13 amino acids. The CDR3 DNA is TGCGCCAGCAGCCAAGATCGGGGGTCACCCCTCCACTTT. It encodes CASSQDRGSPLHF.